The 11 T cell receptor beta chains in this list originate from one sample, sequenced in a study of T cells in Graves' hyperthyroidism and ophthalmopathy. The TCR beta CDR3 regions underwent amplification using RNA transcripts as the source. The primer set for the first-round RT-PCR of the TCR CDR3 was HTBI. A single record per CDR3 protein comes from TCRdb applying MiXCR to the multiplex PCR reads. This table holds more than 300,000 distinct CDR3 sequences, approximately 15% found once. Sequencing input: blood. The receptors originated from a woman aged 55 to 70 with Graves' hyperthyroidism.

This clonotype was picked up many times. The V and J genes are TRBV12-3 or TRBV12-4 and TRBJ1-5, with D possibly being TRBD1 (6 bases). The CDR3 has 13 residues. Trimming shortened V by 6 bases and J by 4 bases, and 10 bases separated the two germline ends. CDR3 in amino acids: CASSRGQNQPQHF. The DNA for the CDR3 is TGTGCCAGCAGCCGTGGACAGAATCAGCCCCAGCATTTT.

Many counts were recorded for this clonotype. The rearrangement joins TRBV20-1 to TRBJ2-7, with 10 bases that match TRBD1. The CDR3 length is 15 residues. V shed 3 bases, J shed 4 bases, and the junction held 9 bases outside the gene matches. CDR1 and CDR2 from the germline V gene are DFQATT and SNEGSKA (reference sequence). The CDR3 nucleotides read TGCAGTGCTAGTTACCCCCGGGACAGGGGATACGAGCAGTACTTC. It is translated as CSASYPRDRGYEQYF.

The rearrangement uses TRBV5-4 and TRBJ2-7, with 9 nucleotides matching TRBD2. Looked up from germline, CDR1 is SGHNT and CDR2 is YYREEE (reference sequence). With V trimmed by 4 bases and J by 6 bases, 8 bases remained unmatched. CDR3 length equals 14 residues. The CDR3 DNA reads as TGTGCCAGCAGCATTAGCGGGAGCGTACCCGAGCAGTACTTC. It codes for CASSISGSVPEQYF.

The chain joins TRBV2 to TRBJ2-7; unclear D gene. Germline assignment: CDR1 SNHLY and CDR2 FYNNEI. Trimming removed 5 bases at V and 2 bases at J, with 7 bases between. This CDR3 is built from 12 residues. The CDR3 loop is CASSTTAYEQYF. The CDR3 DNA is TGTGCCAGCAGTACAACAGCCTACGAGCAGTACTTC.

This clonotype was counted only a few times. The gene calls are TRBV6-8 and TRBJ2-7; a weak D match, TRBD2 (5 bases). Trimming took 6 bases from V and 0 from J, leaving 15 bases between them. The CDR3 loop spans 15 amino acids. Germline V gene lookup returns CDR1 MNHGY and CDR2 SAAAGT. The CDR3 spells CASRGWRPSSYEQYF. The CDR3 DNA sequence: TGTGCCAGCAGGGGATGGAGGCCCTCCTCCTACGAGCAGTACTTC.

This clonotype was observed many times. The chain carries TRBV20-1 and TRBJ2-2; 7 nucleotides match TRBD2. Germline loops: CDR1 DFQATT, CDR2 SNEGSKA (reference sequence). V lost 2 bases and J lost 5; bases outside the gene matches: 8. CDR3 size: 15 residues. Here the CDR3 reads CSARLPGGGTGELFF. The CDR3 DNA is TGCAGTGCTAGATTACCGGGGGGAGGGACCGGGGAGCTGTTTTTT.

This clonotype occurred many times. V is TRBV7-2 and J is TRBJ2-1, with D tentatively TRBD2 (6 bases). Trimming pared 1 base from V and 3 bases from J, leaving 10 bases between. The CDR3 consists of 15 residues. The germline V gene has CDR1 SGHTA and CDR2 FQGNSA. The CDR3 DNA follows: TGTGCCAGCAGCTTAGGGGCTAGCGTCTACAATGAGCAGTTCTTC. This codes for CASSLGASVYNEQFF.

V and J are TRBV12-5 and TRBJ2-3; 7 nucleotides agree with TRBD1. V lost 4 bases to trimming and J lost 0 bases; unmatched junction nucleotides: 7. CDR3 length: 16 amino acids. Germline V lookup: CDR1 LGHNT, CDR2 FRNRAP. The DNA for the CDR3 is TGTGCTAGTGGTTCGATGGGACAGCTCAGCACAGATACGCAGTATTTT. Translated, it gives CASGSMGQLSTDTQYF.

This clonotype has a count of ten or more. The J gene is TRBJ2-5, the V gene TRBV13; D uncertain. There are 14 residues in the CDR3. Germline CDR1 and CDR2: PRHDT and FYEKMQ (reference sequence). With 3 bases removed from V and 2 bases from J, the gap between germline ends came to 10 bases. CDR3 coding DNA: TGTGCCAGCAGCTTGATGGACCGACAAGAGACCCAGTACTTC. Protein sequence: CASSLMDRQETQYF.

This clonotype showed up many times. This rearrangement joins TRBV20-1 to TRBJ2-1; no definite D call. The length of the CDR3 is 12 residues. V lost 0 bases to trimming and J lost 6 bases, with 6 bases between them. CDR1 DFQATT and CDR2 SNEGSKA come from the germline V gene (reference sequence). The CDR3 protein is CSARDRRNEQFF. CDR3 sequence (DNA): TGCAGTGCTAGAGACAGGCGCAATGAGCAGTTCTTC.

The chain employs TRBV7-9 and TRBJ1-1; unclear D gene. Germline assignment: CDR1 SEHNR and CDR2 FQNEAQ (reference sequence). The CDR3 runs to 13 residues. The V and J ends lost 3 bases and 3 bases respectively, with 8 bases between them. The CDR3 loop is CASSFHMDTEAFF. The CDR3 nucleotides read TGTGCCAGCAGCTTTCATATGGACACTGAAGCTTTCTTT.